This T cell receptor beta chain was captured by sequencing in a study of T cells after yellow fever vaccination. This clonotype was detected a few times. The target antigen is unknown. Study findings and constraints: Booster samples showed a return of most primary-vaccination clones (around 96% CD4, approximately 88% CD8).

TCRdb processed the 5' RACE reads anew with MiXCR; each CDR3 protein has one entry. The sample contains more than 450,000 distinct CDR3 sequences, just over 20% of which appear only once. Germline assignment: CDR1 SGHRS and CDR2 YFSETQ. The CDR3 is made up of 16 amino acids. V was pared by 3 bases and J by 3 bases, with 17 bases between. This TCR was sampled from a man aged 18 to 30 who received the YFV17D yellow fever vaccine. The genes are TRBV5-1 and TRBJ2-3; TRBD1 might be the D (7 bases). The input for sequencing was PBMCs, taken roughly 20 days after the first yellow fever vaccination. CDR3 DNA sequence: TGCGCCAGCAGCTGGGGACAGAGCGGGTTTACAGATACGCAGTATTTT. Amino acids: CASSWGQSGFTDTQYF. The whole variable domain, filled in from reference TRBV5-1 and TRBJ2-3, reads KAGVTQTPRYLIKTRGQQVTLSCSPISGHRSVSWYQQTPGQGLQFLFEYFSETQRNKGNFPGRFSGRQFSNSRSEMNVSTLELGDSALYLCASSWGQSGFTDTQYFGPGTRLTVL.